Below, 27 T cell receptor beta chains from the same sample are listed, as sequenced in a study of metastatic and nonmetastatic thyroid tumors. TCRdb re-called clones via MiXCR from the PCR reads. The data show 39,000 or so clones, approximately 19% seen once. Ahead of thyroid surgery, no patient had received treatment of any kind. The sequencing input was blood. These TCRs come from a female donor with papillary thyroid cancer or a benign thyroid nodule (not recorded which). Some clones in this sample may be carry-over from other donors' samples.

About this clone: A much larger clone lies one base from this, so it may be a read error. This chain uses TRBV25-1 with TRBJ2-5; D is ambiguous. The V gene's germline CDR1 is MGHDK and CDR2 SYGVNS. Trimming took off 1 base at V and 3 bases at J, with 9 bases between the two ends. CDR3 length: 14 amino acids. The CDR3 reads CASSELGSKETQYF. The DNA for the CDR3 is TGTGCCAGCAGTGAATTAGGAAGCAAAGAGACCCAGTACTTC.

Ten or more counts support this clone. The chain carries TRBV7-2 and TRBJ2-5, with D unclear. The germline V and J ends were trimmed by 2 bases and 5 bases, with 9 bases remaining between them. Germline values: CDR1 SGHTA, CDR2 FQGNSA. There are 13 residues in the CDR3. The CDR3 protein is CASSLTLEETQYF. The CDR3, as DNA: TGTGCCAGCAGCTTAACTTTGGAGGAGACCCAGTACTTC.

This clone was recorded many times. The genes are TRBV24-1 and TRBJ1-1; the D gene is possibly TRBD1 (5 bases). V was shortened by 5 bases and J by 2 bases, with 11 bases between the two germline ends. This CDR3 region has 14 residues. Per germline, CDR1 KGHDR and CDR2 SFDVKD. The CDR3 DNA sequence: TGTGCCACCAGTGGGCGGACACTTAACACTGAAGCTTTCTTT. This codes for CATSGRTLNTEAFF.

The CDR3, as DNA: TGTGCCAGCAGCTTAGACGGGCCATCCTACGAGCAGTACTTC. Its translation: CASSLDGPSYEQYF. The gene calls are TRBV7-2 and TRBJ2-7; D is unclear. CDR3 length: 14 amino acids. Trimming shortened V by 1 base and J by 1 base, and 8 bases separated the two germline ends. The germline V gene has CDR1 SGHTA and CDR2 FQGNSA.

As regards this clone: Sequence at one end of the junction differs from germline and may be a read error. The chain uses TRBV11-1 and TRBJ2-5; 10 positions match TRBD2. The CDR3 consists of 16 residues. Per the germline V gene, CDR1 is SGHAT and CDR2 is FQDESV (reference sequence). Here the CDR3 DNA reads TGTGCCAGCAGCTTTCACCCAGCGGGAGGGCAAGAGGCCCAGTACTTC. Protein sequence: CASSFHPAGGQEAQYF.

This clone was seen repeatedly, ten times or more. The chain couples TRBV7-2 to TRBJ2-7, with D unresolved. The CDR3 spans 15 residues. V lost 0 bases, J lost 2 bases, and 11 bases lay in between. Germline V gives CDR1 SGHTA, CDR2 FQGNSA. The CDR3 DNA is TGTGCCAGCAGCTTAGCGGGGTCATTTACCTACGAGCAGTACTTC. Amino acid sequence: CASSLAGSFTYEQYF.

This clone was recorded many times. This sample includes further DNA sequences coding for the same CDR3. V usage is TRBV7-3 and J usage is TRBJ2-2, with D perhaps TRBD2 (5 bases). This CDR3 region has 14 residues. Between the trimmed V and J ends, which lost 3 bases and 4 bases, there was a span of 9 bases. Per the germline V gene, CDR1 is SGHTA and CDR2 is FQGTGA. The chain's CDR3 is CASSLDSSTGELFF. CDR3 nucleotide sequence: TGTGCCAGCAGCTTGGACTCGTCCACCGGGGAGCTGTTTTTT. Full variable domain (remainder filled in from reference TRBV7-3 and TRBJ2-2): GAGVSQTPSNKVTEKGKYVELRCDPISGHTALYWYRQSLGQGPEFLIYFQGTGAADDSGLPNDRFFAVRPEGSVSTLKIQRTERGDSAVYLCASSLDSSTGELFFGEGSRLTVL.

This clone appeared a single time. The gene calls are TRBV20-1 and TRBJ2-1, with 7 positions matching TRBD1. Germline lookup yields CDR1 DFQATT and CDR2 SNEGSKA (reference sequence). The CDR3 has 14 amino acids. Trimming removed 5 bases from V and 9 bases from J; junction bases left unmatched: 13. The CDR3, as DNA: TGCAGTGCTTATACAGGGGCCTCGGTTGGTGAGCAGTTCTTC. Its protein is CSAYTGASVGEQFF.

This clone was counted many times. The chain uses TRBV5-1 and TRBJ2-3, with no clear D. Germline-derived CDR1 and CDR2 are SGHRS and YFSETQ. V was pared by 7 bases and J by 1 base, with 16 bases between. The CDR3 is 15 amino acids. The CDR3 region has the DNA TGCGCCAGCCTAACCAGCGTGGCTGGCACAGATACGCAGTATTTT. The encoded protein is CASLTSVAGTDTQYF.

This clone was seen at least ten times. A much larger clone sits a single nucleotide away, making a read error possible. The chain is built from TRBV11-3 and TRBJ2-7, with D perhaps TRBD1 or TRBD2 (7 bases each). The CDR3 is 14 amino acids. Germline CDR1 SGHNT, CDR2 YENEEA. The CDR3 bases are TGTGCCAGCAGTTTGGAGCAGGGGGACTACGAGCAGCACTTC. Amino acid sequence: CASSLEQGDYEQHF.

This clone was recorded many times. The V call is TRBV9, the J call TRBJ1-1; 7 positions match TRBD1. The CDR3 is made up of 14 amino acids. Germline V gives CDR1 SGDLS, CDR2 YYNGEE. V lost 3 bases to trimming and J lost 6 bases; unmatched junction nucleotides: 8. CDR3 in amino acids: CASSATGAYAEAFF. Here the CDR3 DNA reads TGTGCCAGCAGCGCAACAGGGGCGTACGCTGAAGCTTTCTTT.

The table lists this clone with many counts. This sequence joins TRBV5-1 and TRBJ2-1, with D perhaps matching TRBD1 or TRBD2 (5 bases each). V lost 0 bases and J lost 7, with 8 bases in between. CDR1 SGHRS and CDR2 YFSETQ come from the germline V gene. The CDR3 length is 13 residues. The CDR3 region is CASSLGGKNEQFF. CDR3 sequence (DNA): TGCGCCAGCAGCTTGGGGGGGAAAAATGAGCAGTTCTTC.

V and J are TRBV28 and TRBJ2-6; 8 nucleotides agree with TRBD1. In germline, CDR1 is MDHEN, CDR2 SYDVKM. The CDR3 has 16 amino acids. V lost 5 bases, J lost 5 bases, and 8 bases stayed unmatched. CDR3 residues: CASSKGDRSRANVLTF. As DNA, the CDR3 is TGTGCCAGCAGTAAAGGGGACAGGAGCCGGGCCAACGTCCTGACTTTC.

This clone showed up many times. The rearrangement links TRBV5-1 to TRBJ2-1, with TRBD1 as a possible D gene (6 bases). Deletions cut 6 bases from V and 5 bases from J, with 12 bases between. Germline assignment: CDR1 SGHRS and CDR2 YFSETQ. CDR3 size: 13 residues. In DNA form, the CDR3 reads TGCGCCAGCAACCCGAACAGGGACAATGAGCAGTTCTTC. Translating gives CASNPNRDNEQFF.

This clone appeared many times. The chain combines TRBV28 with TRBJ1-1, with no clear D. This CDR3 is built from 12 residues. The germline gives CDR1 MDHEN, CDR2 SYDVKM. The V end was cut by 2 bases, the J end by 11 bases, with 12 bases between. CDR3 sequence: CASSLLRDRAFF. The CDR3 nucleotides read TGTGCCAGCAGTTTACTACGAGACCGCGCTTTCTTT. The complete variable domain, with remaining parts taken from reference TRBV28 and TRBJ1-1, reads DVKVTQSSRYLVKRTGEKVFLECVQDMDHENMFWYRQDPGLGLRLIYFSYDVKMKEKGDIPEGYSVSREKKERFSLILESASTNQTSMYLCASSLLRDRAFFGQGTRLTVV.

This clone came up many times. This chain links TRBV12-3 or TRBV12-4 with TRBJ1-1; D is uncertain. The CDR3 has 12 residues. V lost 6 bases and J 3 bases, leaving 8 bases between the germline ends. This CDR3 reads CASRGADTEAFF. The CDR3 region has the DNA TGTGCCAGCAGGGGTGCGGACACTGAAGCTTTCTTT.

This clone was seen ten or more times. A much larger clone lies one base from this, so it may be a read error. The gene calls are TRBV28 and TRBJ2-6; possible D gene TRBD1, 5 bases. Looked up from germline, CDR1 is MDHEN and CDR2 is SYDVKM. This CDR3 spans 13 amino acids. In DNA form, the CDR3 reads TGTGCCAGCAGTTTAAATGGGGCCAACGTCCTGGCTTTC. It encodes CASSLNGANVLAF.

In regard to this clone: One end of the junction varies from germline; a read error may be responsible. The chain carries TRBV20-1 and TRBJ1-6; D might be TRBD1 (5 bases). The CDR3 totals 13 residues. The germline V gene has CDR1 DFQATT and CDR2 SNEGSKA (reference sequence). The CDR3 region has the DNA TGTACTGCGGTGGGCAGGGCAAACTCACCCCTCCACTTT. This encodes CTAVGRANSPLHF.

The genes are TRBV5-1 and TRBJ2-7; tentatively, D is TRBD1 (6 bases). V lost 4 bases and J lost 2, with 10 bases in between. Germline V CDR1 and CDR2: SGHRS, YFSETQ. This CDR3 has 13 amino acids. CDR3 in DNA: TGCGCCAGCAGCCCAACAGGGACCTACGAGCAGTACTTC. It is translated as CASSPTGTYEQYF.

On this clone: The junction departs from germline at one end; a sequencing error may be responsible. The chain combines TRBV9 with TRBJ2-1; D not resolved. The CDR3 extends over 13 amino acids. CDR1 and CDR2 from the germline V gene are SGDLS and YYNGEE. The CDR3 region is CASIVAASNEQFF. The CDR3 bases are TGTGCCAGCATCGTAGCCGCTAGCAATGAGCAGTTCTTC.

This clone has a handful of counts. The rearrangement joins TRBV20-1 to TRBJ2-1; 14 bases are a match to TRBD2. Losses at the gene ends were 6 bases for V and 5 bases for J; bases not matched to a gene: 3. Germline-derived CDR1 and CDR2 are DFQATT and SNEGSKA (reference sequence). The CDR3 extends over 14 amino acids. CDR3 region: CSAGTSGSHNEQFF. The CDR3 DNA sequence: TGCAGTGCCGGGACTAGCGGGAGTCACAATGAGCAGTTCTTC.

This clone turned up a few times. The chain uses TRBV6-1 and TRBJ2-1; TRBD1 matches 7 bases. CDR3 size: 15 residues. Germline V CDR1 and CDR2: MNHNS, SASEGT. After removal of 5 bases from V and 2 bases from J, the junction contained 6 bases not matched to a gene. CDR3 residues: CASSPGTATYNEQFF. CDR3 nucleotides: TGTGCCAGCAGTCCCGGGACAGCGACCTACAATGAGCAGTTCTTC.

This clone was recorded many times. The chain links TRBV12-3 or TRBV12-4 to TRBJ1-2; 11 bases fit TRBD1. This CDR3 has 14 amino acids. The V and J ends lost 5 bases and 7 bases, in that order; junction bases with no gene match: 6. The CDR3 sequence: CASSPGQGAPGYTF. In DNA form, the CDR3 reads TGTGCCAGCAGTCCCGGACAGGGGGCGCCTGGCTACACCTTC.

Concerning this clone: It may be a read error: a sequence one base away is much more abundant. Other DNA sequences from this sample encode an identical CDR3 as well. V usage is TRBV5-8 and J usage is TRBJ2-2; TRBD2 agrees at 7 bases. CDR3 size: 16 residues. Germline V gene sequence: CDR1 SGHTS, CDR2 YDEGEE. J was trimmed by 8 bases and V by 7 bases; bases with no gene match: 17. The CDR3 region is CASPPLGTIGTGELFF. As DNA, the CDR3 is TGTGCCAGCCCCCCCCTGGGGACTATAGGCACAGGGGAGCTGTTTTTT. The complete variable domain, with remaining parts taken from reference TRBV5-8 and TRBJ2-2, reads EAGVTQSPTHLIKTRGQQATLRCSPISGHTSVYWYQQALGLGLQFLLWYDEGEERNRGNFPPRFSGRQFPNYSSELNVNALELEDSALYLCASPPLGTIGTGELFFGEGSRLTVL.

This rearrangement joins TRBV27 to TRBJ1-2; D gene unclear. Germline assignment: CDR1 MNHEY and CDR2 SMNVEV (reference sequence). V dropped 5 bases and J dropped 8 bases, with 18 bases sitting between them. The CDR3 has 14 residues. The CDR3 spells CASSLGYSDSGYTF. DNA of the CDR3: TGTGCCAGCAGTCTAGGGTATTCTGATTCCGGCTACACCTTC.

The genes are TRBV4-2 and TRBJ1-5, with TRBD1 identical over 7 bases. The CDR3 covers 17 residues. Trimming removed 5 bases from V and 4 bases from J; junction bases left unmatched: 14. In germline, CDR1 is LGHNA, CDR2 YNFKEQ. The CDR3 is CASSVGGGQDKNQPQHF. CDR3 nucleotide sequence: TGTGCCAGCAGCGTAGGGGGCGGCCAGGATAAAAATCAGCCCCAGCATTTT.

In this sample, this clone turned up many times. The rearrangement uses TRBV29-1 and TRBJ1-1, with unresolved D. Trimming took 3 bases from V and 1 from J, leaving 3 bases between them. Germline V lookup: CDR1 SQVTM, CDR2 ANQGSEA. The CDR3 is 11 residues long. The CDR3 sequence is CSVDRNTEAFF. The CDR3 region has the DNA TGCAGCGTTGACAGGAACACTGAAGCTTTCTTT.